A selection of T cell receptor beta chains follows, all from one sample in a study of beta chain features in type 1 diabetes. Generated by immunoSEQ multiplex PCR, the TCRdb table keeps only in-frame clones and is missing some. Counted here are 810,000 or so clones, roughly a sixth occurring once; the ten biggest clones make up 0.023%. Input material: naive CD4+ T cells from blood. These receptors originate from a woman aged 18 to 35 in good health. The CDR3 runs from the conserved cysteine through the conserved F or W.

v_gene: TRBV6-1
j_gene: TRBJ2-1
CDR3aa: CASRARNNEQFF

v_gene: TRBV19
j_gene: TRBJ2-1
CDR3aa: CASRTSGGGNEQFF

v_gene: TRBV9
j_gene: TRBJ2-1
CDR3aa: CASSVAGTIRTGIRNNEQFF

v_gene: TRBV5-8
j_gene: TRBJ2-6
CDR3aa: CASSDSGANVLTF

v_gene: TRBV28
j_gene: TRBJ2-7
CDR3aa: CASTFLRSSGHEQYF

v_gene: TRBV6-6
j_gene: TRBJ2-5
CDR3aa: CASRDTYQETQYF

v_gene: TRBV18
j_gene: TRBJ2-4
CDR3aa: CASSPSGQAGGNIQYF

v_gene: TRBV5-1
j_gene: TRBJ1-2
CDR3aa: CASSTRPRQQSTFYGYTF

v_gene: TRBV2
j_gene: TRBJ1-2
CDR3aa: CASSGQGYGYTF

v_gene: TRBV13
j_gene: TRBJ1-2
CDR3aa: CASSPRRLYGYTF

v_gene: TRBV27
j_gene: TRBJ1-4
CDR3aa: CASSLRGREKLFF

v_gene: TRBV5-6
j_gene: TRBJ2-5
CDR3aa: CASSLRDRSQETQYF

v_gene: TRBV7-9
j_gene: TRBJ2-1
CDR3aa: CASSSGRQSSYNEQFF

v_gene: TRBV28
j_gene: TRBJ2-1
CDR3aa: CASNPDRNEQFF

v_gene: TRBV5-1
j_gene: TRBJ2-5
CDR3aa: CASSGPVGQGVPQYF

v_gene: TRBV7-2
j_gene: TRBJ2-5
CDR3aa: CASSSSGGGLETQYF

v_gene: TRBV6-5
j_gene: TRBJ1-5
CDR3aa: CASSEGAAQPQHF

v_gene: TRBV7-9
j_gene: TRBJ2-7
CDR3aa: CASSTSGSLRGLSYEQYF

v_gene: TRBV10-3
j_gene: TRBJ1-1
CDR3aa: CAIKQQGTEAFF

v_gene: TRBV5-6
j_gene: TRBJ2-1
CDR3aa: CASSLGARGYSYNEQFF

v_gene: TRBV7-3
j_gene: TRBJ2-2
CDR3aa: CASSLKTGTAGELFF

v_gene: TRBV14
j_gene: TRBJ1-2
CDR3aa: CASSQDTAGGGYTF

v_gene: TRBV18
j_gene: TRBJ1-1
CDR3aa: CASSPWQKNTEAFF

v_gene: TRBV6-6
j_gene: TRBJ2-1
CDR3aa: CASSRGLAGGNEQFF

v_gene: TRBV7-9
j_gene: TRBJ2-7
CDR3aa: CASSKGQGLSEQYF

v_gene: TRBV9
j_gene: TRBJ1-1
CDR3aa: CASSGGRRTEAFF

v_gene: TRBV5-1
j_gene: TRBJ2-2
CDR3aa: CASSDQPPGQGAGELFF

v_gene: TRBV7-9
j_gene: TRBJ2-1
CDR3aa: CASSLLQTRSSYNEQFF

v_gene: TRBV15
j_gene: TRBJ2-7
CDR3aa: CATSRVPSPSGGYEQYF

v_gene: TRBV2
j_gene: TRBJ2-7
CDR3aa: CASTQNYEQYF

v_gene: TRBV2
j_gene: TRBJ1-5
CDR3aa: CASSVRGNQPQHF

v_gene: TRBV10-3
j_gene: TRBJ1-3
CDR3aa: CAIRGTDKGNTIYF

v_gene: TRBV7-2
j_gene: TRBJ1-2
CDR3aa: CASSQDDLPYYGYTF